This is a list of T cell receptor beta chains from one sample in a study of blood T cells in healthy people across ages. MiXCR, applied by TCRdb to the 5' RACE reads, yields one record per CDR3 protein. The sample lists around 780,000 distinct CDR3 sequences, just over 55% occurring once. Source material: blood. The receptors originated from a middle-aged man in good health. Each CDR3 is given with its conserved first and last residue. The D gene is left open where the match is weak. The listing skips clone size in some rows; elsewhere it reads once, few, many or a size class.

v_call	j_call	clone_size	d_call	cdr3_nt	cdr3_aa
TRBV24-1	TRBJ2-3	few	.	TGTGCCACCAGTCCCGACAGAAGCACAGATACGCAGTATTTT	CATSPDRSTDTQYF
TRBV6-6	TRBJ1-2	.	.	TGTGCCAGCAGCGCACAGGAATTTTACACCTTC	CASSAQEFYTF
TRBV28	TRBJ2-3	.	.	TGTGCCAGCAGTGACGACAGTTTCACAGATACGCAGTATTTT	CASSDDSFTDTQYF
TRBV6-5	TRBJ2-7	.	.	TGTGCCAGCAGTTACTTTGGTGGCGAGTACGAGCAGTACTTC	CASSYFGGEYEQYF
TRBV18	TRBJ2-3	.	TRBD2	TGTGCCAGCTCACCACTCGGGAGGGGTTTATCCGATACGCAGTATTTT	CASSPLGRGLSDTQYF
TRBV29-1	TRBJ2-7	.	TRBD2	TGCAGCGCCCGGACTAGCTTCGACGAGCAGTACTTC	CSARTSFDEQYF
TRBV5-1	TRBJ2-1	.	TRBD2	TGCGCCAGCAGCGGGCAGGTAATCGGGAGGAACTACAATGAGCAGTTCTTC	CASSGQVIGRNYNEQFF
TRBV20-1	TRBJ2-1	.	.	TGCAGTGCTAGGGCGAACAATGAGCAGTTCTTC	CSARANNEQFF
TRBV6-1	TRBJ2-5	.	.	TGTGCCAGCAGTGTAGGGAGCAGGGGCCTTTGGTACTTC	CASSVGSRGLWYF
TRBV10-3	TRBJ2-5	.	TRBD1	TGTGCCATCAGGGACAGGCAAGAGACCCAGTACTTC	CAIRDRQETQYF
TRBV24-1	TRBJ2-1	.	.	TGTGCCACCAGTCCCTCCTCAACCTACAATGAGCAGTTCTTC	CATSPSSTYNEQFF
TRBV9	TRBJ2-3	.	.	TGTGCCAGCAGCGTAGACCACACCGGATACGAAGATACGCAGTATTTT	CASSVDHTGYEDTQYF
TRBV11-2	TRBJ1-4	.	.	TGTGCCACGACCCTTTTAGGGAGGGCGCCTAATGAAAAACTGTTTTTT	CATTLLGRAPNEKLFF
TRBV29-1	TRBJ2-1	once	.	TGCAGCGTTGAGAAGCAGCCTAGCTCCTACAATGAGCAGTTCTTC	CSVEKQPSSYNEQFF
TRBV4-2	TRBJ1-2	once	.	TGTGCCAGCAGCCAAGGACAGGACACTAACTATGGCTACACCTTC	CASSQGQDTNYGYTF
TRBV20-1	TRBJ2-5	.	.	TGCAGTGCTAGAGATGCTACAGGTGGAGAGACCCAGTACTTC	CSARDATGGETQYF
TRBV10-3	TRBJ1-2	few	.	TGTGCCATCAGTGAGGATCAAACTAACTATGGCTACACCTTC	CAISEDQTNYGYTF
TRBV7-3	TRBJ2-1	.	.	TGTGCCGGCAGCTCGACTGCTATGGAGCAGTTCTTC	CAGSSTAMEQFF
TRBV9	TRBJ2-1	few	.	TGTGCCAGCAGCGTTGATCCCAGGGGAGGGAATGAGCAGTTCTTC	CASSVDPRGGNEQFF
TRBV4-3	TRBJ2-3	few	TRBD2	TGCGCCAGCAGCCAAGGAAAGCGGGGTAGGGGAGATACGCAGTATTTT	CASSQGKRGRGDTQYF
TRBV6-2/TRBV6-3	TRBJ2-7	.	TRBD2	TGTGCCAGCAGCGAAGAGTTAGCGGGAATCTACGAGCAGTACTTC	CASSEELAGIYEQYF
TRBV20-1	TRBJ2-7	.	TRBD2	TGCAGTGCTAGAGAAGGGACTAGCGGGAGCCTCGAGCAGTACTTC	CSAREGTSGSLEQYF
TRBV29-1	TRBJ2-7	few	.	TGCAGCGTTGAAGATGAGGCAGGCTACTCCTACGAGCAGTACTTC	CSVEDEAGYSYEQYF
TRBV27	TRBJ1-2	.	.	TGTGCCAGCAGTAGCCAGACTGCGGGCTATGGCTACACCTTC	CASSSQTAGYGYTF
TRBV11-1	TRBJ2-7	.	.	TGTGCCAGCAGGGGCAATTCTCGACTGGTGTACTTC	CASRGNSRLVYF
TRBV4-2	TRBJ2-1	.	TRBD2	TGTGCCAGCAGCCAAGATCGGGGCGGGAGCACCAATGAGCAGTTCTTC	CASSQDRGGSTNEQFF
TRBV4-1	TRBJ2-7	.	TRBD1	TGCGCCAGCAGCCAAGATCCGACAGGGAGTAGCCCCTACGAGCAGTACTTC	CASSQDPTGSSPYEQYF
TRBV29-1	TRBJ2-3	.	TRBD2	TGCAGCGTTGAGCCGGGACTAGCGGGGACAGATACGCAGTATTTT	CSVEPGLAGTDTQYF
TRBV29-1	TRBJ1-2	.	.	TGCAGCGTTGAAAGGCAGGGACTTGGCTACACCTTC	CSVERQGLGYTF
TRBV20-1	TRBJ1-2	few	TRBD1	TGCAGTGCTAGGGTACCGGGACAGGGTTCCGGTGGCTACACCTTC	CSARVPGQGSGGYTF
TRBV7-2	TRBJ1-5	.	.	TGTGCCAGCAGCCGATACAGGGATGTAAGCAATCAGCCCCAGCATTTT	CASSRYRDVSNQPQHF
TRBV15	TRBJ1-6	.	.	TGTGCCACCAGACTTGGGTTTAATTCACCCCTCCACTTT	CATRLGFNSPLHF
TRBV6-1	TRBJ2-3	.	TRBD1	TGTGCCAGCAGTGGCCGGGTCCCCGGGACAGGGAGGGGGGATACGCAGTATTTT	CASSGRVPGTGRGDTQYF
TRBV11-3	TRBJ2-7	.	.	TGTGCCAGCGCTGGGACCCCAAAAGGAGAGCAGTACTTC	CASAGTPKGEQYF
TRBV27	TRBJ2-7	.	TRBD1	TGTGCCAGCAGGGGGACCGGGACAGCAAACGAGCAGTACTTC	CASRGTGTANEQYF
TRBV14	TRBJ1-2	.	TRBD1	TGTGCCAGCAGCCGAGAGAACAGGGGAAACTATGGCTACACCTTC	CASSRENRGNYGYTF
TRBV29-1	TRBJ2-7	few	TRBD1	TGCAGCGTCGAACGGACAGGGAGCAACGAGCAGTACTTC	CSVERTGSNEQYF
TRBV10-2	TRBJ2-7	.	.	TGCGCCAGCTCGGGAGTGGGGGGTTTCGACGAGCAGTACTTC	CASSGVGGFDEQYF
TRBV27	TRBJ2-5	.	.	TGTGCCAGCAGTTTTTCGAGCTTAGAGGGAGAGACCCAGTACTTC	CASSFSSLEGETQYF
TRBV20-1	TRBJ2-7	.	.	TGCAGTGCTACAGGGGTATACGAGCAGTACTTC	CSATGVYEQYF
TRBV9	TRBJ1-2	few	.	TGTGCCAGCAGCGAGAGCAACCAGCGGTCGCTCAACTATGGCTACACCTTC	CASSESNQRSLNYGYTF
TRBV7-2	TRBJ2-5	.	.	TGTGCCAGCAGCGATCAGAGAGAGACCCAGTACTTC	CASSDQRETQYF
TRBV5-1	TRBJ2-3	once	TRBD2	TGCGCCAGCAGCCCCTTTGTTAGCGGGGGGAGCACAGATACGCAGTATTTT	CASSPFVSGGSTDTQYF
TRBV4-1	TRBJ1-4	.	.	TGCGCCAGCAGCCCAGCCCTGGCAGGCAACGGAAAACTGTTTTTT	CASSPALAGNGKLFF
TRBV28	TRBJ2-5	.	.	TGTGCCAGCAGTCCAGGCCAATCCCGCGTCGGGACCCAGTACTTC	CASSPGQSRVGTQYF
TRBV11-3	TRBJ1-2	few	.	TGTGCCAGCAGCTGGTTAGACCGGGAAACCGTCTATGGCTACACCTTC	CASSWLDRETVYGYTF
TRBV11-1	TRBJ2-3	.	TRBD1	TGTGCCAGCAGCCCAGAGGGGGCGCCGTCCACAGATACGCAGTATTTT	CASSPEGAPSTDTQYF